Shown below are 12 T cell receptor beta chains from a single sample sequenced in a study of blood T cell repertoires in COVID-19. Generated by immunoSEQ multiplex PCR, the TCRdb table keeps only in-frame clones and is missing some. The sample carries hundreds of thousands of clones, roughly four fifths recorded once. The specimen was peripheral blood. Receptors were obtained from a woman aged 65 to 85 with acute or convalescent COVID-19.

This sequence joins TRBV18 and TRBJ1-2, with D unresolved. CDR3 length: 15 residues. Germline V lookup: CDR1 KGHSH, CDR2 LQKENI. Trimming removed 3 bases from V and 0 bases from J, with 11 bases in between. CDR3 sequence reads: CASSPAEGPNYGYTF. The CDR3 DNA reads as TGTGCCAGCTCACCCGCGGAGGGTCCTAACTATGGCTACACCTTC. Drawing the rest from reference TRBV18 and TRBJ1-2, the complete variable domain is NAGVMQNPRHLVRRRGQEARLRCSPMKGHSHVYWYRQLPEEGLKFMVYLQKENIIDESGMPKERFSAEFPKEGPSILRIQQVVRGDSAAYFCASSPAEGPNYGYTFGSGTRLTVV.

The chain uses TRBV27 and TRBJ2-7, with TRBD1 matching 8 bases. This CDR3 region has 15 residues. Per the germline V gene, CDR1 is MNHEY and CDR2 is SMNVEV (reference sequence). Unmatched junction bases numbered 8, after V lost 5 bases and J lost 2 bases. The CDR3 nucleotides are TGTGCCAGCAGTCCCCGACAGGGGTTTCCCTACGAGCAGTACTTC. This translates into CASSPRQGFPYEQYF.

This sequence joins TRBV21-1 and TRBJ2-5; the D call in the table, TRBD1, was not verified against the DNA. TRBV21-1 corresponds to a pseudogene. The CDR3 sequence is 18 residues long. The CDR3 is CASSNGPRTGDSAETQYF. CDR3 coding DNA: TGTGCCAGCAGCAATGGGCCCCGGACAGGGGATTCGGCGGAGACCCAGTACTTC.

V and J are TRBV28 and TRBJ1-2; unclear D gene. CDR3 length equals 15 residues. V lost 6 bases, J lost 7 bases, and 21 bases lay in between. Germline values: CDR1 MDHEN, CDR2 SYDVKM. Here the CDR3 reads CASRIGSLLSTGYTF. The CDR3 DNA reads TGTGCCAGCAGGATAGGGAGTCTCCTCTCAACTGGCTACACCTTC.

This clone was recorded a few times. The rearrangement joins TRBV30 to TRBJ1-6, with 7 bases that match TRBD1. Germline loops: CDR1 GTSNPN, CDR2 SVGIG (reference sequence). J lost 7 bases, V lost 2 bases, and 5 bases had no gene match. CDR3 length: 14 amino acids. The CDR3, as DNA: TGTGCCTGGAGTAGGGACAGACTCAATTCACCCCTCCACTTT. Translating it yields CAWSRDRLNSPLHF.

The chain carries TRBV6-5 and TRBJ2-7; 9 nucleotides line up with TRBD1. J gave up 4 bases and V 5 bases, and 6 bases lay outside the gene matches. Germline lookup yields CDR1 MNHEY and CDR2 SVGAGI. The CDR3 is 14 residues long. The CDR3 is CASSITTGGYEQYF. CDR3 nucleotide sequence: TGTGCCAGCAGTATTACGACAGGGGGGTACGAGCAGTACTTC.

This chain links TRBV19 with TRBJ2-1; 8 bases map to TRBD2. The length of the CDR3 is 17 residues. With V trimmed by 7 bases and J by 1 base, 12 bases remained unmatched. Germline CDR1 and CDR2: LNHDA and SQIVND (reference sequence). In DNA form, the CDR3 reads TGTGCCAGTAAAGATCCAGGGACTAGGTCTTCCTACAATGAGCAGTTCTTC. This translates into CASKDPGTRSSYNEQFF.

This clone was seen a single time. The chain links TRBV6-5 to TRBJ2-2; 8 nucleotides agree with TRBD2. CDR1 is MNHEY and CDR2 is SVGAGI in the germline V gene. Trimming cost V 7 bases and J 3 bases; bases outside gene matches: 7. CDR3 size: 15 residues. CDR3 protein: CASKTGGAYTGELFF. CDR3 nucleotides: TGTGCCAGCAAAACGGGGGGGGCTTACACCGGGGAGCTGTTTTTT.

This chain joins TRBV5-4 and TRBJ2-1; unclear D gene. Between the trimmed V and J ends, which lost 3 bases and 7 bases, there was a span of 20 bases. CDR3 length: 16 residues. CDR1 and CDR2 from the germline V gene are SGHNT and YYREEE (reference sequence). The CDR3 nucleotides read TGTGCCAGCAGCTCGATGGGCAACCTGGGCTGGAATGAGCAGTTCTTC. It yields the protein CASSSMGNLGWNEQFF. The whole variable domain, remainder taken from reference TRBV5-4 and TRBJ2-1, is ETGVTQSPTHLIKTRGQQVTLRCSSQSGHNTVSWYQQALGQGPQFIFQYYREEENGRGNFPPRFSGLQFPNYSSELNVNALELDDSALYLCASSSMGNLGWNEQFFGPGTRLTVL.

This clone was counted a single time. The genes are TRBV18 and TRBJ2-7; TRBD1 might be the D (6 bases). This CDR3 is built from 14 residues. Trimming took off 0 bases at V and 7 bases at J, with 13 bases between the two ends. CDR1 KGHSH and CDR2 LQKENI come from the germline V gene. The CDR3 DNA is TGTGCCAGCTCACCACCGGCGACTCAGGGGGAGCAGTACTTC. It encodes CASSPPATQGEQYF. Based on the CDR3 plus reference TRBV18 and TRBJ2-7, the full variable domain is NAGVMQNPRHLVRRRGQEARLRCSPMKGHSHVYWYRQLPEEGLKFMVYLQKENIIDESGMPKERFSAEFPKEGPSILRIQQVVRGDSAAYFCASSPPATQGEQYFGPGTRLTVT.

The V call is TRBV24-1, the J call TRBJ1-5; the match to TRBD1 covers 9 bases. The germline V gene has CDR1 KGHDR and CDR2 SFDVKD. V lost 3 bases to trimming and J lost 0 bases; unmatched junction nucleotides: 2. CDR3 length equals 16 residues. In nucleotides, the CDR3 is TGTGCCACCAGTGATGGGACAGGGATTAGCAATCAGCCCCAGCATTTT. It specifies CATSDGTGISNQPQHF.

The CDR3: CASSQDLSGNTEAFF. The CDR3 DNA reads TGCGCCAGCAGCCAAGACCTGAGCGGGAACACTGAAGCTTTCTTT. The chain couples TRBV4-3 to TRBJ1-1, with no clear D. There are 15 residues in the CDR3. Germline V CDR1 and CDR2: LGHNA, YSLEER. V was pared by 0 bases and J by 1 base, with 9 bases between.